The next 10 T cell receptor beta chains were all read from a single sample in a study of blood T cell repertoires in COVID-19. Only in-frame clones appear in the TCRdb table, and some are missing; sequencing was by immunoSEQ multiplex PCR. The sample has about 16,000 clones, around 92% seen once. Material: peripheral blood. The receptors come from a human donor in a cohort sampled during active COVID-19.

The CDR3 DNA is TGTGCCAGTAGTATAATGGGGACAGGGGGCGTCGATGGCTACACCTTC. Protein: CASSIMGTGGVDGYTF. The chain has TRBV19 and TRBJ1-2; 12 positions agree with TRBD1. The CDR3 contains 16 residues. V lost 2 bases, J lost 6 bases, and 7 bases stayed unmatched. Germline V lookup: CDR1 LNHDA, CDR2 SQIVND (reference sequence).

The chain combines TRBV19 with TRBJ2-2; D possibly corresponds to TRBD1 (6 bases). V shed 2 bases and J shed 6 bases, with 13 bases lying between them. The CDR3 runs 15 residues. The germline V gene encodes CDR1 LNHDA and CDR2 SQIVND (reference sequence). The CDR3 loop reads CASSIMRGSAGELFF. The CDR3 DNA is TGTGCCAGTAGTATAATGAGGGGGTCCGCCGGGGAGCTGTTTTTT.

This chain connects TRBV2 to TRBJ2-5; no clear D gene. Germline loops: CDR1 SNHLY, CDR2 FYNNEI. CDR3 length equals 12 residues. Trimming cost V 4 bases and J 5 bases, with 8 bases left between them. The DNA for the CDR3 is TGTGCCAGCAGTGGCCCAGTGGAGACCCAGTACTTC. This codes for CASSGPVETQYF.

The chain couples TRBV3-1 (or the pseudogene TRBV3-2) to TRBJ2-3, with 7 nucleotides matching TRBD1. The CDR3 loop spans 15 amino acids. Per germline, CDR1 LGHDT and CDR2 YNNKEL (reference sequence). Trimming at V came to 4 bases and at J to 1 base, leaving 5 bases not matched to a gene. The CDR3 reads CASSPWTGRTDTQYF. The CDR3 DNA reads as TGTGCCAGCAGCCCTTGGACAGGACGCACAGATACGCAGTATTTT.

The chain joins TRBV27 to TRBJ2-7, with 12 bases lining up with TRBD2. From germline, CDR1 is MNHEY and CDR2 SMNVEV (reference sequence). V shed 2 bases and J 1 base; nucleotides not matched to a gene: 3. The CDR3 covers 16 residues. The CDR3 here is CASSLGTSGLSYEQYF. The CDR3 bases are TGTGCCAGCAGTTTAGGGACTAGCGGGCTTTCCTACGAGCAGTACTTC.

The chain recombines TRBV5-8 with TRBJ2-1, with D perhaps TRBD1 (6 bases). V lost 3 bases and J lost 8, with 18 bases in between. CDR1 is SGHTS, CDR2 YDEGEE, per germline. The CDR3 sequence is 15 residues long. The CDR3 sequence: CASSSEGQPGYEQFF. The CDR3 region has the DNA TGTGCCAGCAGCTCCGAAGGACAGCCTGGCTATGAGCAGTTCTTC.

CDR3 residues: CSVAGLPNYGYTF. CDR3 coding DNA: TGCAGCGTGGCAGGGTTACCCAACTATGGCTACACCTTC. The rearrangement links TRBV29-1 to TRBJ1-2; maybe TRBD1 (5 bases). Trimming stripped 6 bases from V and 2 bases from J, with 13 bases between. The CDR3 spans 13 residues. CDR1 SQVTM and CDR2 ANQGSEA come from the germline V gene. The whole variable domain, filled in from reference TRBV29-1 and TRBJ1-2, reads SAVISQKPSRDICQRGTSLTIQCQVDSQVTMMFWYRQQPGQSLTLIATANQGSEATYESGFVIDKFPISRPNLTFSTLTVSNMSPEDSSIYLCSVAGLPNYGYTFGSGTRLTVV.

This clone was recorded only once. The chain uses TRBV7-2 and TRBJ1-5; TRBD1 agrees at 9 bases. Trimming at V came to 4 bases and at J to 10 bases, leaving 8 bases not matched to a gene. Germline values: CDR1 SGHTA, CDR2 FQGNSA. This CDR3 is built from 14 residues. Here the CDR3 DNA reads TGTGCCAGCAGCTCGGGGACAGGGATACGACCCCAGCATTTT. Encoded protein: CASSSGTGIRPQHF.

The V gene is TRBV29-1, the J gene TRBJ2-7; D perhaps matches TRBD2 (6 bases). The CDR3 totals 15 residues. Germline V lookup: CDR1 SQVTM, CDR2 ANQGSEA. Trimming took off 2 bases at V and 3 bases at J, with 17 bases between the two ends. The CDR3 nucleotides read TGCAGCGTTGAATCTCTGGCGGGAAGTCTCTACGAGCAGTACTTC. This translates into CSVESLAGSLYEQYF.

The rearrangement uses TRBV7-2 and TRBJ1-1; possibly TRBD1 for D (5 bases). Germline CDR1 is SGHTA and CDR2 is FQGNSA. The ends were cut back, 1 base at V and 6 bases at J, with 6 bases in the middle. The CDR3 has 12 residues. CDR3 region: CASSLGGAEAFF. CDR3 nucleotide sequence: TGTGCCAGCAGCTTAGGGGGGGCTGAAGCTTTCTTT.